These 6 T cell receptor beta chains were all obtained from the same sample, sequenced in a study of T cells in severe cutaneous drug reactions (dated by TCRdb to between 2017 and 2020). Sequencing used an Illumina MiSeq. For both bulk and single-cell sequencing, libraries were prepared with the iRepertoire multiplex PCR system and TCR subtype-specific primers. Following TCRdb reprocessing, every CDR3 protein sequence forms one entry, and DNA is not provided. The sample's table lists a count of approximately 9,500 distinct CDR3 sequences. Of the sample, approximately 20% is held by the ten largest clones. The donors whose samples were sequenced had carbamazepine-induced Stevens-Johnson syndrome or toxic epidermal necrolysis (CBZ-SJS/TEN). The sample comprised cells from a skin blister. According to the study, the label for this sample's cell subset or site signals: unsorted cells from skin lesion blisters. The receptors derive from a human donor with Stevens-Johnson syndrome, a severe cutaneous drug reaction.

This rearrangement joins TRBV20-1 to TRBJ2-7; there is no DNA to check the TCRdb D call of TRBD1. The CDR3 runs to 14 residues. Germline CDR1 reads DFQATT; CDR2 reads SNEGSKA (reference sequence). The CDR3 loop is CSATSSLPPDEQYF.

By frequency, this clonotype is medium-sized (0.01 to 0.1%). The rearrangement links TRBV20-1 to TRBJ2-7; TCRdb lists TRBD1, though no DNA is available to test this call. The CDR3 spans 15 residues. From germline, CDR1 is DFQATT and CDR2 SNEGSKA (reference sequence). CDR3 amino acids: CSAMKDRISSYEQYF.

The genes are TRBV20-1 and TRBJ2-2. The germline V gene has CDR1 DFQATT and CDR2 SNEGSKA (reference sequence). The CDR3 sequence is 13 residues long. CDR3 protein: CSAWDENTGELFF.

This clonotype ranks as medium-sized in terms of frequency. The chain recombines TRBV28 with TRBJ1-2. From germline, CDR1 is MDHEN and CDR2 SYDVKM. The CDR3 has 15 amino acids. The CDR3 sequence is CASSSAGTQTYGYTF.

This chain links TRBV29-1 with TRBJ1-1; TCRdb indicates TRBD1, and absent DNA this call remains unverified. CDR3 length equals 14 residues. In germline, CDR1 is SQVTM, CDR2 ANQGSEA. The CDR3 reads CSAMSRGGDTEAFF.

The chain joins TRBV29-1 to TRBJ2-5; TCRdb reports TRBD2, a call that lacks DNA to check it against. The germline gives CDR1 SQVTM, CDR2 ANQGSEA. The CDR3 covers 15 residues. The CDR3 spells CSVEGTSGPQETQYF. Full variable domain (outside the CDR3, taken from reference TRBV29-1 and TRBJ2-5): SAVISQKPSRDICQRGTSLTIQCQVDSQVTMMFWYRQQPGQSLTLIATANQGSEATYESGFVIDKFPISRPNLTFSTLTVSNMSPEDSSIYLCSVEGTSGPQETQYFGPGTRLLVL.